These T cell receptor beta chains were read from a single sample in a study of control samples from healthy donors and cancer patients. TCRdb's table, derived via immunoSEQ multiplex PCR, lists solely in-frame clones and lacks some. Here the sample spans over 65,000 clones, less than 95% being singletons. The sequencing input was blood. The receptors stem from a middle-aged woman in good health. CDR3s include the opening cysteine and the closing phenylalanine or tryptophan. D genes are given only for firm matches. A clone size is listed for some rows: how often the clone was seen (once, few, many), or a class if it is expanded.

d_call,j_call,clone_size,v_call,cdr3_nt,cdr3_aa
TRBD1,TRBJ2-7,.,TRBV14,TGTGCCAGCAGGGGGGACAGCTCCTACGAGCAGTACTTC,CASRGDSSYEQYF
.,TRBJ2-1,.,TRBV29-1,TGCAGCGTTGGCCAGGGACACAATGAGCAGTTCTTC,CSVGQGHNEQFF
.,TRBJ2-6,.,TRBV6-5,TGTGCCAGCAGCTCAAGCTCTGGGGCCAACGTCCTGACTTTC,CASSSSSGANVLTF
.,TRBJ1-3,.,TRBV15,TGTGCCACCAGCAGAGATACATATAGCTCTGGAAACACCATATATTTT,CATSRDTYSSGNTIYF
.,TRBJ2-7,.,TRBV28,TGTGCCAGCGGGGATGAGGGTTACGAGCAGTACTTC,CASGDEGYEQYF
.,TRBJ2-7,.,TRBV11-2,TGTGCCAGCAGCCCCCACGCGACAGGCCTCACCTACGAGCAGTACTTC,CASSPHATGLTYEQYF
TRBD1,TRBJ1-1,.,TRBV6-1,TGTGCCAGCAGTGTAATACAGGGGACGGGGAACACTGAAGCTTTCTTT,CASSVIQGTGNTEAFF
.,TRBJ1-1,.,TRBV18,TGTGCCAGCTCACCGCGTCTGAACACTGAAGCTTTCTTT,CASSPRLNTEAFF
.,TRBJ1-3,.,TRBV18,TGTGCCAGCTCACCAGGGGAGGCTGGAAACACCATATATTTT,CASSPGEAGNTIYF
.,TRBJ1-1,.,TRBV6-2/TRBV6-3,TGTGCCAGCAGTTATCCCGGGGGAGCCACTGAAGCTTTCTTT,CASSYPGGATEAFF
TRBD1,TRBJ2-2,.,TRBV12-3/TRBV12-4,TGTGCCAGCCTGGACAGGGGCTCCGGGGAGCTGTTTTTT,CASLDRGSGELFF
.,TRBJ2-2,.,TRBV6-5,TGTGCCGGCCGGGACCAGAACACCGGGGAGCTGTTTTTT,CAGRDQNTGELFF
.,TRBJ2-7,.,TRBV11-2,TGTGCCAGCAGCTTGTCGGTCGGCTCCTACGAGCAGTACTTC,CASSLSVGSYEQYF
.,TRBJ2-6,.,TRBV6-5,TGTGCCAGCACTCGCCGGACATCTGGGGCCAACGTCCTGACTTTC,CASTRRTSGANVLTF
.,TRBJ1-4,.,TRBV5-5,TGTGCCAGCAGCTTGGGGGATTCCGGGGATGAAAAACTGTTTTTT,CASSLGDSGDEKLFF
TRBD2,TRBJ2-1,.,TRBV19,TGTGCCAGTACCCAACGCCCGGGACTAGCGATCAATGAGCAGTTCTTC,CASTQRPGLAINEQFF
TRBD1,TRBJ2-5,.,TRBV5-5,TGTGCCAGCAGCAATTCCAGGGGGTCTCCTACCCAGTACTTC,CASSNSRGSPTQYF
TRBD1,TRBJ2-5,.,TRBV5-8,TGTGCCTGCAACAGGGGCCTCATGACCCAGTACTTC,CACNRGLMTQYF
TRBD1,TRBJ1-1,once,TRBV16,TGTGCCAGCAGCTCAAGGGGGCCTGAAGCTTTCTTT,CASSSRGPEAFF
.,TRBJ1-3,.,TRBV4-2,TGTGCCAGCAGCCAAGATAGCGGCACCCTCTCTGGAAACACCATATATTTT,CASSQDSGTLSGNTIYF
TRBD1,TRBJ2-7,.,TRBV3-1/TRBV3-2,TGTGCCAGCAGTCCTCGGATTACAGGGGCCTACGAGCAGTACTTC,CASSPRITGAYEQYF
.,TRBJ1-2,.,TRBV3-1/TRBV3-2,TGTGCCAGCAGCCAAGCGGTCAGGGAGGATGGCTACACCTTC,CASSQAVREDGYTF
.,TRBJ1-2,once,TRBV7-2,TGTGCCAGCAGCTTAGCTGGCCACGGCGCTCCTATGGGGGGCTACACCTTC,CASSLAGHGAPMGGYTF
.,TRBJ1-1,.,TRBV5-1,TGCGCCAGCAGCTTGGCCATAGGAGGGACTGAAGCTTTCTTT,CASSLAIGGTEAFF
TRBD1,TRBJ2-7,.,TRBV29-1,TGCAGCGTTGTTGGCAGACAGGGGGCCTACGAGCAGTACTTC,CSVVGRQGAYEQYF
TRBD1,TRBJ2-7,.,TRBV5-1,TGCGCCAGCAGCTTGGTCCGGGACAGGGGGCGGTACGAGCAGTACTTC,CASSLVRDRGRYEQYF
.,TRBJ2-7,.,TRBV10-1,TGCGCCAGCAGTGATGGCGGCAGCTCCTACGAGCAGTACTTC,CASSDGGSSYEQYF
TRBD1,TRBJ1-1,.,TRBV6-2/TRBV6-3,TGTGCCAGCAGCTTGACAGGGGGCAGGACTGAAGCTTTCTTT,CASSLTGGRTEAFF
TRBD1,TRBJ1-1,.,TRBV29-1,TGCAGCGTATCGACAGGGCTGAACACTGAAGCTTTCTTT,CSVSTGLNTEAFF
TRBD2,TRBJ2-1,.,TRBV7-9,TGTGCCAGCAGCCCCCGGGGGGCTAGCGGGGGGGCCGTAAATGAGCAGTTCTTC,CASSPRGASGGAVNEQFF
TRBD2,TRBJ2-3,.,TRBV7-9,TGTGCCAGCACCAAAACCGGGACTAGCGGGAGTAGTGGTGGCACAGATACGCAGTATTTT,CASTKTGTSGSSGGTDTQYF
TRBD2,TRBJ2-6,.,TRBV19,TGTGCCAGTAGGTGGGAGGGAAACCCTGGGGCCAACGTCCTGACTTTC,CASRWEGNPGANVLTF
.,TRBJ1-1,.,TRBV6-5,TGTGCCAGCAGTTACTCGGCGCACATGAACACTGAAGCTTTCTTT,CASSYSAHMNTEAFF
TRBD2,TRBJ2-3,.,TRBV7-6,TGTGCCAGCAGCTCCCGGCGAGCCCGGGGGGGCGACACAGATACGCAGTATTTT,CASSSRRARGGDTDTQYF
TRBD1,TRBJ2-7,.,TRBV28,TGTGCCAGCAGTTTATCTTGGGGCAGGGGGTTACCCTACGAGCAGTACTTC,CASSLSWGRGLPYEQYF
TRBD2,TRBJ2-7,.,TRBV7-2,TGTGCCAGCAGCTTAGACGGCGGGGGGGCCGGCCGATACGAGCAGTACTTC,CASSLDGGGAGRYEQYF
.,TRBJ2-7,.,TRBV7-6,TGTGCCAGCAGCTTCCGACACACGTCCCCGAACGAGCAGTACTTC,CASSFRHTSPNEQYF
TRBD2,TRBJ2-1,.,TRBV9,TGTGCCAGCAGCGCATTGGGACTAGCCCCCATTTACAATGAGCAGTTCTTC,CASSALGLAPIYNEQFF
TRBD1,TRBJ1-6,once,TRBV19,TGTGCCAGTAGTGACAGGGGGGAGGTTTCACCCCTCCACTTT,CASSDRGEVSPLHF
.,TRBJ2-6,.,TRBV4-3,TGCGCCAGCAGCCAAGGCAGGTTCTCTGGGGCCAACGTCCTGACTTTC,CASSQGRFSGANVLTF
TRBD2,TRBJ2-1,.,TRBV3-1/TRBV3-2,TGTGCCAGCAGCCAAAGACCGACCGGGACTAGCGGGAGGGACACCTACAATGAGCAGTTCTTC,CASSQRPTGTSGRDTYNEQFF
TRBD2,TRBJ2-7,.,TRBV5-1,TGCGCCAGCAGCTTGGCGGGACTAGCGGACTACGAGCAGTACTTC,CASSLAGLADYEQYF
.,TRBJ1-1,.,TRBV7-9,TGTGCCATCATAGTCCCGAACACTGAAGCTTTCTTT,CAIIVPNTEAFF
TRBD1,TRBJ2-3,.,TRBV7-6,TGTGCCAGCAGCTCCGGACAGGGGGACACAGATACGCAGTATTTT,CASSSGQGDTDTQYF
TRBD2,TRBJ2-3,.,TRBV15,TGTGCCACCAGCAGAGAAGGCGGGGGAGTTTCAGATACGCAGTATTTT,CATSREGGGVSDTQYF
TRBD1,TRBJ1-2,.,TRBV2,TGTGCCAACCAGGGACAGGGGGACTATGGCTACACCTTC,CANQGQGDYGYTF
.,TRBJ1-4,.,TRBV4-2,TGTGCCAGCAGCCACCTGAGGGCCACAACTAATGAAAAACTGTTTTTT,CASSHLRATTNEKLFF
.,TRBJ1-5,.,TRBV7-9,TGTGCCAGCAGCCTCGGTACGAATCAGCCCCAGCATTTT,CASSLGTNQPQHF
.,TRBJ2-7,.,TRBV18,TGTGCCAGCTCACCTACGACGGTGAACTACGAGCAGTACTTC,CASSPTTVNYEQYF
.,TRBJ1-2,.,TRBV4-1,TGCGCCAGCAGCCAAGAAACGAGAATTGGTGGCTACACCTTC,CASSQETRIGGYTF
.,TRBJ1-2,.,TRBV15,TGTGCCACCAGCAGTAAAAGACGGGCTAACTATGGCTACACCTTC,CATSSKRRANYGYTF